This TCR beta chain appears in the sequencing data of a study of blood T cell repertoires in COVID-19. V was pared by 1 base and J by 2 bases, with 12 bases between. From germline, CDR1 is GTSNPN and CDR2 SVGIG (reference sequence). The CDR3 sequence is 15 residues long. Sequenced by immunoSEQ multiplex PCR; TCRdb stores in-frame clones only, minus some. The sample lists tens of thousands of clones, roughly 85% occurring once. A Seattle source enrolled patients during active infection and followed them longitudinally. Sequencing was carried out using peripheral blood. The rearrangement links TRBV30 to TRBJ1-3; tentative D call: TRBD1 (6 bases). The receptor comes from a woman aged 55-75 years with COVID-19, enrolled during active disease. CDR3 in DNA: TGTGCCTGGAGTGGAGGGACAAACCCTGGAAACACCATATATTTT. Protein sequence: CAWSGGTNPGNTIYF.